These T cell receptor beta chains were read from a single sample in a study of T cell repertoires in cytomegalovirus infection. TCRdb itself ran the reads through MiXCR, one entry per CDR3 protein. This table has under 200,000 distinct CDR3 sequences, 7.5% to 10% appearing once. The sequencing input was PBMCs. The receptors derive from a human donor in good health (CMV status not recorded). Some clones in this sample may be carry-over from other donors' samples. Both conserved end residues are part of each CDR3.

J gene: TRBJ1-4
V gene: TRBV7-2
CDR3 protein: CASSRTGEEKLFF

J gene: TRBJ2-7
V gene: TRBV7-2
CDR3 protein: CARNRGGDYEQYF

J gene: TRBJ1-2
V gene: TRBV29-1
CDR3 protein: CSVARTGGGYGYTF

J gene: TRBJ2-3
V gene: TRBV7-9
CDR3 protein: CASSLDRGQEDTQYF

J gene: TRBJ2-2
V gene: TRBV7-2
CDR3 protein: CATGKGRTGELFF

J gene: TRBJ2-3
V gene: TRBV20-1
CDR3 protein: CSAIPKRVTDTQYF

J gene: TRBJ1-4
V gene: TRBV28
CDR3 protein: CASSFSTRRRTTNEKLFF

J gene: TRBJ2-3
V gene: TRBV15
CDR3 protein: CATSLAGVGTDTQYF

J gene: TRBJ2-1
V gene: TRBV7-2
CDR3 protein: CASSSQGTVREQFF

J gene: TRBJ2-2
V gene: TRBV11-3
CDR3 protein: CASSFGGSRTGELFF

J gene: TRBJ1-5
V gene: TRBV20-1
CDR3 protein: CSAEQGAVGQPQHF

J gene: TRBJ2-2
V gene: TRBV7-2
CDR3 protein: CASSADRVPYPGELFF

J gene: TRBJ2-3
V gene: TRBV7-2
CDR3 protein: CASSLGPRDTQYF

J gene: TRBJ1-1
V gene: TRBV6-1
CDR3 protein: CASRQGHTTEAFF

J gene: TRBJ1-2
V gene: TRBV7-2
CDR3 protein: CASTPTGIIANYGYTF

J gene: TRBJ2-1
V gene: TRBV5-1
CDR3 protein: CASSPGLAGSNEQFF

J gene: TRBJ2-7
V gene: TRBV20-1
CDR3 protein: CSARWGRGSSYEQYF